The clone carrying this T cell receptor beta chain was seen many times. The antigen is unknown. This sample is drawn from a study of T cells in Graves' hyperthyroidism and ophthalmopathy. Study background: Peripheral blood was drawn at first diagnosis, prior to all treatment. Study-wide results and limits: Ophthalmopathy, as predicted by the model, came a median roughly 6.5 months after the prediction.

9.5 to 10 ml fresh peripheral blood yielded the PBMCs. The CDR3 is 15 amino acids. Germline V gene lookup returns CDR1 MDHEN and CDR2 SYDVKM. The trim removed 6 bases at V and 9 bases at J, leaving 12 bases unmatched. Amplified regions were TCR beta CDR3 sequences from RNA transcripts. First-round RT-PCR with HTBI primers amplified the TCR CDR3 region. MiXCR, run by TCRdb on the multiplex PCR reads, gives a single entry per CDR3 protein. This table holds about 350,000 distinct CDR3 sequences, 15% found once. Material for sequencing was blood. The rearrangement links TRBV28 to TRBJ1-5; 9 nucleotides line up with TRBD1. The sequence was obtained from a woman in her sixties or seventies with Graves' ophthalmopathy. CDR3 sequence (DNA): TGTGCCAGCAGCAGCCCGGGACAGGGTGATCGGCCCCAGCATTTT. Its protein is CASSSPGQGDRPQHF.